A single sample gave rise to the 5 T cell receptor beta chains below, sequenced in a study of CD8+CD57+ T cells in acquired aplastic anemia. Profiling of TCR beta VDJ combinations and CDR3 sequences used genomic DNA as template. TCRdb analysed the reads with MiXCR anew, one entry per CDR3 protein. In the table there are about 240,000 distinct CDR3 sequences, around 45% of which are singletons. CD8+CD57+ cell expansion, shown by flow cytometry, had occurred in the patients selected for sequencing. The sequenced sample was sorted CD4+, CD8+, or CD8+CD57+ T cells (not recorded which) from PBMCs. The receptors derive from a human donor with aplastic anemia.

This clonotype showed up many times. The genes are TRBV5-8 and TRBJ1-1, with 10 bases matching TRBD1. The ends lost 2 bases at V and 5 bases at J; junction bases unmatched: 3. CDR1 is SGHTS and CDR2 is YDEGEE in the germline V gene. The CDR3 loop spans 14 amino acids. The CDR3 sequence: CASSLGQGVTEAFF. In DNA form, the CDR3 reads TGTGCCAGCAGCTTAGGACAGGGGGTGACTGAAGCTTTCTTT.

This clonotype came up a few times. J is TRBJ2-7 and V is TRBV10-3; D may correspond to TRBD1 or TRBD2 (5 bases each). The CDR3 contains 16 residues. The germline CDR1 and CDR2 sequences are ENHRY and SYGVKD. Trimming shortened V by 3 bases and J by 4 bases, and 19 bases separated the two germline ends. CDR3 nucleotides: TGTGCCATCAGTGATCGAGGGGTAGGTTCCGGTTACGAGCAGTACTTC. This codes for CAISDRGVGSGYEQYF.

This chain uses TRBV5-1 with TRBJ1-2; tentative D call: TRBD1 (6 bases). V was shortened by 4 bases and J by 12 bases, with 22 bases between the two germline ends. CDR1 is SGHRS and CDR2 is YFSETQ in the germline V gene. The CDR3 length is 14 residues. The CDR3 is CASSQGTQGSGNTF. The CDR3 coding sequence is TGCGCCAGCAGCCAAGGAACACAGGGCTCTGGAAACACCTTC.

The CDR3 sequence: CASSLGLFGDTQYF. Here the CDR3 DNA reads TGTGCCAGCAGCCTAGGACTATTCGGGGATACGCAGTATTTT. The V gene is TRBV7-3, the J gene TRBJ2-3; tentatively, D is TRBD2 (6 bases). Between the trimmed V and J ends, which lost 5 bases and 6 bases, there was a span of 15 bases. Germline V gives CDR1 SGHTA, CDR2 FQGTGA. There are 14 residues in the CDR3. Full variable domain (missing parts from reference TRBV7-3 and TRBJ2-3): GAGVSQTPSNKVTEKGKYVELRCDPISGHTALYWYRQSLGQGPEFLIYFQGTGAADDSGLPNDRFFAVRPEGSVSTLKIQRTERGDSAVYLCASSLGLFGDTQYFGPGTRLTVL.

This clonotype was seen only a few times. This chain links TRBV5-1 with TRBJ2-3, with 13 bases matching TRBD2. The germline CDR1 and CDR2 sequences are SGHRS and YFSETQ. The CDR3 runs 17 residues. V gave up 0 bases and J gave up 3 bases; unmatched junction bases: 4. The CDR3 loop reads CASSLGATSGGTDTQYF. In DNA form, the CDR3 reads TGCGCCAGCAGCTTGGGCGCGACTAGCGGGGGGACAGATACGCAGTATTTT.